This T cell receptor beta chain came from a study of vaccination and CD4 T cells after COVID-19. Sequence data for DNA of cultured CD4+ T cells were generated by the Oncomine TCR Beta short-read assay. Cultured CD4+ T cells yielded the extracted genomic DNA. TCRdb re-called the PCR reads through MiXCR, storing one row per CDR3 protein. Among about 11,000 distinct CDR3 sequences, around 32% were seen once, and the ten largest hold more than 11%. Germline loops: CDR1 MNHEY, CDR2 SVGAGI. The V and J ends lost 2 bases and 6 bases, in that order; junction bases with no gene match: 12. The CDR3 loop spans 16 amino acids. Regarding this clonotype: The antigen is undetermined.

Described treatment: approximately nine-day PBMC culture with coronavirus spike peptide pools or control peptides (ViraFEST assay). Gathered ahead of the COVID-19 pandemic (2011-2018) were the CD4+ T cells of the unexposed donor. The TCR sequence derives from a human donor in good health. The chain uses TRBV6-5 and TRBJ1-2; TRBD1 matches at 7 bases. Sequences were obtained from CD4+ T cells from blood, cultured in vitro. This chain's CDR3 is CASSYPGQHSRDGYTF. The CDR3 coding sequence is TGTGCCAGCAGTTACCCGGGACAGCACTCTAGGGATGGCTACACCTTC.